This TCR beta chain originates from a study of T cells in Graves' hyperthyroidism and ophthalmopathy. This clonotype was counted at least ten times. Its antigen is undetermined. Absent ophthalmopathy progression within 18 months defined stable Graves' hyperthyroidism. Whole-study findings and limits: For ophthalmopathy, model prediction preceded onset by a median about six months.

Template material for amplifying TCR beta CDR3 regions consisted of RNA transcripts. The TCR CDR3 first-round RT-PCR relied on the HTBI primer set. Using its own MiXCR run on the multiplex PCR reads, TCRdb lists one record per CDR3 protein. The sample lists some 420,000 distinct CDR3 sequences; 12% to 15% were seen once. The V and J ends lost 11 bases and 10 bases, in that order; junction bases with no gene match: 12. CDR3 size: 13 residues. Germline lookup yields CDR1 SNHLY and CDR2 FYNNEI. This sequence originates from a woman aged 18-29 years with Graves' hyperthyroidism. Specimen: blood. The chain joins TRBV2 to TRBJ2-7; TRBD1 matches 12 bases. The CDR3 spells CAGSRDRGRPQYF. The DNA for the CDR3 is TGTGCCGGTTCTCGGGACAGGGGGCGTCCTCAGTACTTC.